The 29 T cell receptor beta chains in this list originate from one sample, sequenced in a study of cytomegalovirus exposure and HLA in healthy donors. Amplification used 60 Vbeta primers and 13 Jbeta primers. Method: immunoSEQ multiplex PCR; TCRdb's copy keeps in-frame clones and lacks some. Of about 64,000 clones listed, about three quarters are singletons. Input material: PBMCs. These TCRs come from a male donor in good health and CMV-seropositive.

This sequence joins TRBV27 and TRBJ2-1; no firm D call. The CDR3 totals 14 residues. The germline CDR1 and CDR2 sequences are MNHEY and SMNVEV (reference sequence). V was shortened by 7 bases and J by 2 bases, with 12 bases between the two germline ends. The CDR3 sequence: CASTSLGAYNEQFF. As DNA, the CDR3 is TGTGCCAGCACCTCCTTGGGCGCCTACAATGAGCAGTTCTTC.

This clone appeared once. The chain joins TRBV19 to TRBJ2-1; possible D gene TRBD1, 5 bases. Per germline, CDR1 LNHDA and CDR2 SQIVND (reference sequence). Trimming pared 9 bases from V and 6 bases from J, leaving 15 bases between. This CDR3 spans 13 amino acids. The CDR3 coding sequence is TGTGCCAGCACCGTGGGGCCATTCAATGAGCAGTTCTTC. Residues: CASTVGPFNEQFF.

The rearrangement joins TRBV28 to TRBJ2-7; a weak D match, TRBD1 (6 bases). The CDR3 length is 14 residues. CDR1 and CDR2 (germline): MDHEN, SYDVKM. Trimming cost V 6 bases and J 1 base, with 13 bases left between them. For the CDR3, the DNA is TGTGCCAGCAGGCCTCCGGACAGATCCTACGAGCAGTACTTC. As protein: CASRPPDRSYEQYF.

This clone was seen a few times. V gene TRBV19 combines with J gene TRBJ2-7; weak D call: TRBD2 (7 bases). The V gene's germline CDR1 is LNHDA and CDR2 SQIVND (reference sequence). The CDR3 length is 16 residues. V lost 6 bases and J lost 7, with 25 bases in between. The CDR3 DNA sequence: TGTGCCAGTAGCGCTCTTAGGGGGGGGCGACCATCGGAGCAGTACTTC. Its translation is CASSALRGGRPSEQYF. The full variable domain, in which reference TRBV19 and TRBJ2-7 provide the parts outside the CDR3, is DGGITQSPKYLFRKEGQNVTLSCEQNLNHDAMYWYRQDPGQGLRLIYYSQIVNDFQKGDIAEGYSVSREKKESFPLTVTSAQKNPTAFYLCASSALRGGRPSEQYFGPGTRLTVT.

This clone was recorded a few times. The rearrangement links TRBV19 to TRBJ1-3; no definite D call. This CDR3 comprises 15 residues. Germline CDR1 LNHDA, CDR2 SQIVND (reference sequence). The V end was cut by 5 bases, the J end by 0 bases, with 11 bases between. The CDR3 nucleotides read TGTGCCAGTAGTGATGGACTTAGCTCTGGAAACACCATATATTTT. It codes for CASSDGLSSGNTIYF.

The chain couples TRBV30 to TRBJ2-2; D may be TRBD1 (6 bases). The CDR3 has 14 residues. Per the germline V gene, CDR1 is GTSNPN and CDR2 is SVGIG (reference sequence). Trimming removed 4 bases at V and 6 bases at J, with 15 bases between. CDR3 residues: CAWKQGSRAGELFF. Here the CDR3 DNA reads TGTGCCTGGAAACAGGGTTCTAGGGCCGGGGAGCTGTTTTTT.

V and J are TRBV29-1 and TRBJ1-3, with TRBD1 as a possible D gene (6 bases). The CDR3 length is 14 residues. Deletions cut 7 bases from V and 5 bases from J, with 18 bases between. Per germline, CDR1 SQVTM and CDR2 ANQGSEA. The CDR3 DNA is TGCAGCGCGTACTCACAGGGATCCAGAAACACCATATATTTT. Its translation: CSAYSQGSRNTIYF.

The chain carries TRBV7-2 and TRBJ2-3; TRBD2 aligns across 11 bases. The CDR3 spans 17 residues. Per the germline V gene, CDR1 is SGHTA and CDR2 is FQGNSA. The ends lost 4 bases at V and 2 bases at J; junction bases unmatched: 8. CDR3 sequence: CASSYQTSGAITDTQYF. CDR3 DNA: TGTGCCAGCAGCTACCAGACTAGCGGGGCCATCACAGATACGCAGTATTTT.

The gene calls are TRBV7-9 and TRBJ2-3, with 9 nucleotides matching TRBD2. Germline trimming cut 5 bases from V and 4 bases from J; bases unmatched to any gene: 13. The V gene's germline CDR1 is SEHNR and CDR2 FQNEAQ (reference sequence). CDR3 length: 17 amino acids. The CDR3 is CASSHTFAGGPSDTQYF. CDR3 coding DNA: TGTGCCAGCAGCCACACCTTTGCGGGGGGGCCATCAGATACGCAGTATTTT.

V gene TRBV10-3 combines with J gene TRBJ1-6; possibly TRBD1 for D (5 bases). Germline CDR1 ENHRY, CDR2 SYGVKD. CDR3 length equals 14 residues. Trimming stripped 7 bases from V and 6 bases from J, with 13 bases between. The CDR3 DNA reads TGTGCCATCACTCAGACAGAAACTAATTCACCCCTCCACTTT. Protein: CAITQTETNSPLHF.

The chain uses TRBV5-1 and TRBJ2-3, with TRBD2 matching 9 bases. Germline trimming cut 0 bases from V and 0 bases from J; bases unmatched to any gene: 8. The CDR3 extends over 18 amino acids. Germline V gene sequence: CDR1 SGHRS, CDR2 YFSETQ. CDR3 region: CASSLAGGGGPSTDTQYF. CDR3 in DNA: TGCGCCAGCAGCTTGGCCGGCGGGGGGGGTCCTAGCACAGATACGCAGTATTTT.

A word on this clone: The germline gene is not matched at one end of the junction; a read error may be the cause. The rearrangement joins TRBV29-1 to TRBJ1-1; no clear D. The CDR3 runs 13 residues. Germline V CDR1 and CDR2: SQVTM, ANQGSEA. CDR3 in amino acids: CSVEAGRKTEAFF. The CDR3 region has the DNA TGCAGCGTCGAAGCGGGAAGGAAGACTGAAGCTTTCTTT.

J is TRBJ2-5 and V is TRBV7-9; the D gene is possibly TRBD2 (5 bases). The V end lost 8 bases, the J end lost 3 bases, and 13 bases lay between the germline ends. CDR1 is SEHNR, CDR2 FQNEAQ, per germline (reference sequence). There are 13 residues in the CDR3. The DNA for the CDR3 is TGTGCCAGCCTCACAGAGGGCAAAGAGACCCAGTACTTC. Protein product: CASLTEGKETQYF. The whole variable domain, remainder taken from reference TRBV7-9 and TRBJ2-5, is DTGVSQNPRHKITKRGQNVTFRCDPISEHNRLYWYRQTLGQGPEFLTYFQNEAQLEKSRLLSDRFSAERPKGSFSTLEIQRTEQGDSAMYLCASLTEGKETQYFGPGTRLLVL.

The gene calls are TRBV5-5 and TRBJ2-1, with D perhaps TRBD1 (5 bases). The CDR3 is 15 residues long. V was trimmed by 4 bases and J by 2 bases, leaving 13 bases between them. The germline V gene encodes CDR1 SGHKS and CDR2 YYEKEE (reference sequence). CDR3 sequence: CASSPRQKTYNEQFF. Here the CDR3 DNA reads TGTGCCAGCAGCCCAAGACAGAAGACCTACAATGAGCAGTTCTTC.

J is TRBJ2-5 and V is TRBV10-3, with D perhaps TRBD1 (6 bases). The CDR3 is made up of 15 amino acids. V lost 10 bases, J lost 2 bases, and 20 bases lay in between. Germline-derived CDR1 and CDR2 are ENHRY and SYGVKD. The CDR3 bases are TGTGCCACCGAGGCGCCGGGACAATCACAAGAGACCCAGTACTTC. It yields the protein CATEAPGQSQETQYF.

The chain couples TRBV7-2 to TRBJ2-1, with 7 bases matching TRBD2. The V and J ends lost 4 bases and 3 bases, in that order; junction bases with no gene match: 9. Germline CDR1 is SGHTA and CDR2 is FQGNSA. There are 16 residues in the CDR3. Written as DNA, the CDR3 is TGTGCCAGCAGCTCCCCCGATCGGGACTACTACAATGAGCAGTTCTTC. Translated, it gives CASSSPDRDYYNEQFF. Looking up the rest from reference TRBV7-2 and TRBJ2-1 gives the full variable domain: GAGVSQSPSNKVTEKGKDVELRCDPISGHTALYWYRQSLGQGLEFLIYFQGNSAPDKSGLPSDRFSAERTGGSVSTLTIQRTQQEDSAVYLCASSSPDRDYYNEQFFGPGTRLTVL.

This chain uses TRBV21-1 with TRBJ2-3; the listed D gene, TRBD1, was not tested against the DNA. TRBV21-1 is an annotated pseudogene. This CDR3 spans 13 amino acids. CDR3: CASSRDPGDTQYF. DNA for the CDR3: TGTGCCAGCAGCAGGGATCCAGGGGATACGCAGTATTTT.

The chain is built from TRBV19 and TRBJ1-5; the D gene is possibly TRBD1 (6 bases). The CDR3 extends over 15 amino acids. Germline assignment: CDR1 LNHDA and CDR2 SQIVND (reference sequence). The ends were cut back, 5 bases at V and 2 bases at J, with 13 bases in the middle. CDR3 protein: CASSVIQGRNQPQHF. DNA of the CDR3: TGTGCCAGTAGTGTAATACAGGGTCGCAATCAGCCCCAGCATTTT.

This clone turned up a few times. This chain's CDR3 is CASSFYPGRGYNEQFF. The CDR3 DNA is TGTGCCAGCAGTTTTTACCCCGGCAGGGGCTACAATGAGCAGTTCTTC. V is TRBV27 and J is TRBJ2-1, with D possibly matching TRBD1 (6 bases). This CDR3 spans 16 amino acids. Germline CDR1 MNHEY, CDR2 SMNVEV (reference sequence). V lost 3 bases to trimming and J lost 3 bases, with 15 bases between them.

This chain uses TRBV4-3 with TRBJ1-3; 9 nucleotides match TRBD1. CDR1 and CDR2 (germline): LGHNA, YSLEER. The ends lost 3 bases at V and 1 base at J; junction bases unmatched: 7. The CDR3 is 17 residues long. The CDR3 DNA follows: TGCGCCAGCAGCCATCCATTTGGGACAGGGTCTGGAAACACCATATATTTT. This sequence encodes CASSHPFGTGSGNTIYF.

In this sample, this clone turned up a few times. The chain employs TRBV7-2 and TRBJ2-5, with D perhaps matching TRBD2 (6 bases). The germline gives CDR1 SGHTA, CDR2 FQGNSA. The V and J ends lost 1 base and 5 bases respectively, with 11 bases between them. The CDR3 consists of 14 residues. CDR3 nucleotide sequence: TGTGCCAGCAGCTTAGTCTCTAGCGACGAGACCCAGTACTTC. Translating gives CASSLVSSDETQYF.

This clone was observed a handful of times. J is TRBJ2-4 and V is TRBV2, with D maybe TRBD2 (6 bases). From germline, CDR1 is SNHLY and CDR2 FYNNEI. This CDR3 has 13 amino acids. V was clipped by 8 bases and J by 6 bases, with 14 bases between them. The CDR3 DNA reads TGTGCCAGCCTAGGAGGGTTGGGAAACATTCAGTACTTC. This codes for CASLGGLGNIQYF.

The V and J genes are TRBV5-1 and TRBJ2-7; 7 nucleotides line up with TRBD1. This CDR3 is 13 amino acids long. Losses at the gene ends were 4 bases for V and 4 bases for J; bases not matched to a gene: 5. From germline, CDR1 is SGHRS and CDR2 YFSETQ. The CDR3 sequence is CASSAPTGYEQYF. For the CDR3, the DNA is TGCGCCAGCAGCGCCCCGACAGGGTACGAGCAGTACTTC.

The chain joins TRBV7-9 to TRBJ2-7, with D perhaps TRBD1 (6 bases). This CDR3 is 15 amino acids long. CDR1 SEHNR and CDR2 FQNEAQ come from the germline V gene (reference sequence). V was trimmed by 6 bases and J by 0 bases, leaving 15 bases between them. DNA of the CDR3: TGTGCCAGCAGGCCCCGGGACACCAGCTCCTACGAGCAGTACTTC. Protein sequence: CASRPRDTSSYEQYF.

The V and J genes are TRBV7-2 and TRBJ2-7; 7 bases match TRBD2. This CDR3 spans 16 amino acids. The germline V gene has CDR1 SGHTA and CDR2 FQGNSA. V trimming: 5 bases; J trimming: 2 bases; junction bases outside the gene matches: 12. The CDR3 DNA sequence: TGTGCCAGCAGCCCGCAAAGCGGGGCCGCTACCTACGAGCAGTACTTC. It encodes CASSPQSGAATYEQYF.

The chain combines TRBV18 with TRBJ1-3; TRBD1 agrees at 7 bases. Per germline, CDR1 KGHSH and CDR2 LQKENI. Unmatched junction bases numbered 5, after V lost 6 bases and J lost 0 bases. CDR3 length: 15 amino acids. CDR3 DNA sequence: TGTGCCAGCTCTCCTACAGGGGCCTCTGGAAACACCATATATTTT. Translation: CASSPTGASGNTIYF.

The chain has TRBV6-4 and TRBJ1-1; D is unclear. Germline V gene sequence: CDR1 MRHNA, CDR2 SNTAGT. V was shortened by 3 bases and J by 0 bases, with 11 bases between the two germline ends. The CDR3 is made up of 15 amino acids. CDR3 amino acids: CASSENSRLNTEAFF. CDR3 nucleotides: TGTGCCAGCAGTGAAAACAGCCGCTTGAACACTGAAGCTTTCTTT.

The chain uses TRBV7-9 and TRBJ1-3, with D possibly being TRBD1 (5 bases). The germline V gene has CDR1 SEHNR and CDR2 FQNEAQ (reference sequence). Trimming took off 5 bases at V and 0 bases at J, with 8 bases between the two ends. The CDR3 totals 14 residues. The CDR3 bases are TGTGCCAGCAGCGTCCAGGGCTCTGGAAACACCATATATTTT. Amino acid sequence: CASSVQGSGNTIYF.

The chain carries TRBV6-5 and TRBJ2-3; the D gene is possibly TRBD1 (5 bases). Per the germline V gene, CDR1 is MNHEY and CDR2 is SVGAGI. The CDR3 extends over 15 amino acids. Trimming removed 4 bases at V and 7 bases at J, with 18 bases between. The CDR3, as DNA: TGTGCCAGCAGTTGGACATATCAAGAGAGATATACGCAGTATTTT. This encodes CASSWTYQERYTQYF.